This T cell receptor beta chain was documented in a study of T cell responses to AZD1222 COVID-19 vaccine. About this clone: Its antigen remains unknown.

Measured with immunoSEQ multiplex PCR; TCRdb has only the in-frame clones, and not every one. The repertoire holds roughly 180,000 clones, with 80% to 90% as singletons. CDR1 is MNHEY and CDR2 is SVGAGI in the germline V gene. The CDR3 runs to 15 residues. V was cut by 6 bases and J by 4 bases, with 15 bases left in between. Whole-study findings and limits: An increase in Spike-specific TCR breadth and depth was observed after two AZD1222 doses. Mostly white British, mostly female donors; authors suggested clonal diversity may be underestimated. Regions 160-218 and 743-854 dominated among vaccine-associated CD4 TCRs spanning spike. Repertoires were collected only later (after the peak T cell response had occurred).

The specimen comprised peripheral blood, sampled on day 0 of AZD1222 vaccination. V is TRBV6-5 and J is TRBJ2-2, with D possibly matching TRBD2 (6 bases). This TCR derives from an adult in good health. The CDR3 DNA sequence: TGTGCCAGCAGCTGGGAGTCCGGGAGCACCGGGGAGCTGTTTTTT. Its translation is CASSWESGSTGELFF.